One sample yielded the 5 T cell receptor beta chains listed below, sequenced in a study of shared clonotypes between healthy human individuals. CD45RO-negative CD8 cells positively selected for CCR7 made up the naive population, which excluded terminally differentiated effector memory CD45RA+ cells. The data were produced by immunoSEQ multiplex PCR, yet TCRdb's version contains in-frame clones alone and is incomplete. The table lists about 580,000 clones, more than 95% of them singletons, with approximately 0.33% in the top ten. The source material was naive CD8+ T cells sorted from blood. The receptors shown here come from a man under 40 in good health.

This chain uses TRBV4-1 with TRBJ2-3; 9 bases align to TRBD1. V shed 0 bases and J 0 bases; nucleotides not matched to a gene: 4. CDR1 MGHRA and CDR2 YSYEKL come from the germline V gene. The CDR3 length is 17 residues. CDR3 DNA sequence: TGCGCCAGCAGCCAAGACCCACAGGGGGCTAGCACAGATACGCAGTATTTT. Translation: CASSQDPQGASTDTQYF.

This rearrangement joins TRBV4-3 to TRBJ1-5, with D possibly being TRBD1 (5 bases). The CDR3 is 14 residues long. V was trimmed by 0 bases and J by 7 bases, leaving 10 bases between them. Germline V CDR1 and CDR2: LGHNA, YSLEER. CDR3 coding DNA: TGCGCCAGCAGCCAAGATCGCGAGGGGCAGCCCCAGCATTTT. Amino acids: CASSQDREGQPQHF.

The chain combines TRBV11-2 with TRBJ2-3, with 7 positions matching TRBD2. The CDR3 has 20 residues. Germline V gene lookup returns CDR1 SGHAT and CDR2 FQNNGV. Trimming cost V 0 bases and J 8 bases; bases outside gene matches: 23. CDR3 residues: CASSLDGLLLEGGRFGTQYF. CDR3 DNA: TGTGCCAGCAGCTTAGACGGACTACTACTGGAGGGAGGGCGTTTTGGTACGCAGTATTTT.

The CDR3 region is CASSLDGREQFF. CDR3 in DNA: TGTGCCAGCAGCTTAGATGGGAGGGAGCAGTTCTTC. This chain links TRBV11-2 with TRBJ2-1, with a possible D match to TRBD2 (6 bases). CDR1 and CDR2 (germline): SGHAT, FQNNGV. The CDR3 has 12 residues. V lost 0 bases, J lost 10 bases, and 7 bases lay in between.

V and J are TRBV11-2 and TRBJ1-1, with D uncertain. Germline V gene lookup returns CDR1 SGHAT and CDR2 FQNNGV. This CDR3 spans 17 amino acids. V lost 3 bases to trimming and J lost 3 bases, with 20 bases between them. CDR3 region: CASSFNWEREIDTEAFF. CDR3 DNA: TGTGCCAGCAGCTTTAACTGGGAGCGGGAGATAGACACTGAAGCTTTCTTT.